A single sample is the source of the 12 T cell receptor beta chains below, sequenced in a study of T cells in Graves' hyperthyroidism and ophthalmopathy. TCR beta CDR3 regions were amplified from RNA. Researchers ran a first-round RT-PCR on the TCR CDR3 using the HTBI primer set. One entry per CDR3 protein, called by TCRdb with MiXCR from the multiplex PCR reads. Among about 570,000 distinct CDR3 sequences listed, 46% were seen once. Sequences were obtained from peripheral blood or thyroid tissue (not recorded which). Every receptor here comes from an adult woman with Graves' disease, either hyperthyroidism or ophthalmopathy (not recorded which).

This chain connects TRBV12-5 to TRBJ2-7; D uncertain. This CDR3 is built from 13 residues. Trimming removed 5 bases from V and 3 bases from J, with 11 bases in between. Germline assignment: CDR1 LGHNT and CDR2 FRNRAP. The CDR3 reads CASGPFSFYEQYF. Here the CDR3 DNA reads TGTGCTAGTGGTCCCTTTTCATTCTACGAGCAGTACTTC.

In the case of this clonotype: Compared with germline, one end of the junction differs, possibly owing to a read error. The chain joins TRBV4-1 to TRBJ2-7; D unresolved. The germline gives CDR1 MGHRA, CDR2 YSYEKL. The CDR3 runs to 13 residues. DNA of the CDR3: TGCGCCAACAGCCAAGAAAATAGGTACGAGCAGTACTTC. Translation gives CANSQENRYEQYF.

The chain joins TRBV2 to TRBJ1-5, with D possibly being TRBD1 (5 bases). This CDR3 contains 14 residues. Germline V gives CDR1 SNHLY, CDR2 FYNNEI. V dropped 2 bases and J dropped 11 bases, with 16 bases sitting between them. CDR3 sequence reads: CASSEIGEIGTQHF. The CDR3 DNA is TGTGCCAGCAGTGAAATAGGGGAGATTGGGACCCAGCATTTT.

This clonotype was counted ten times or more. This sequence joins TRBV11-2 and TRBJ2-3; D tentatively reads TRBD1 or TRBD2 (5 bases each). The V end lost 6 bases, the J end lost 5 bases, and 18 bases lay between the germline ends. The CDR3 has 15 amino acids. CDR1 is SGHAT and CDR2 is FQNNGV in the germline V gene. CDR3 coding DNA: TGTGCCAGCAGTGCCTGGGGCGGGCAGGGAGATACGCAGTATTTT. Amino acids: CASSAWGGQGDTQYF.

This clonotype was observed a single time. The chain employs TRBV2 and TRBJ2-7, with D possibly being TRBD1 (6 bases). The CDR3 runs 15 residues. V lost 6 bases and J 0 bases, leaving 15 bases between the germline ends. Germline assignment: CDR1 SNHLY and CDR2 FYNNEI. CDR3 sequence: CASRESTGSSYEQYF. CDR3 nucleotides: TGTGCCAGCAGGGAATCCACAGGGAGCTCCTACGAGCAGTACTTC.

As for this clonotype: The final CDR3 position lacks the conserved phenylalanine or tryptophan, pointing to a likely read error. The DNA is left out, because the CDR3 cannot be placed on it with certainty; the CDR3 is given as TCRdb lists it. This rearrangement joins TRBV7-9 to TRBJ2-1. Counting both end residues, the CDR3 totals 8 amino acids. Germline CDR1 and CDR2: SEHNR and FQNEAQ (reference sequence). The CDR3 region is CASSLEVS.

The chain joins TRBV19 to TRBJ2-5; D perhaps matches TRBD2 (7 bases). This CDR3 contains 12 residues. Trimming took 9 bases from V and 11 from J, leaving 19 bases between them. Germline loops: CDR1 LNHDA, CDR2 SQIVND (reference sequence). The CDR3 here is CARGGRGRNQYF. For the CDR3, the DNA is TGTGCCAGAGGGGGGCGGGGGCGCAATCAGTACTTC.

A single count supports this clonotype. The gene calls are TRBV7-2 and TRBJ2-7; TRBD1 agrees at 8 bases. V was pared by 5 bases and J by 5 bases, with 17 bases of the junction left unmatched. CDR3 length: 17 amino acids. Germline-derived CDR1 and CDR2 are SGHTA and FQGNSA. CDR3 in amino acids: CASSQTALMTGVNEQYF. In DNA form, the CDR3 reads TGTGCCAGCAGCCAAACCGCACTCATGACAGGGGTCAACGAGCAGTACTTC.

Ten or more counts support this clonotype. The chain recombines TRBV5-1 with TRBJ2-6; 8 nucleotides align to TRBD1. With 4 bases clipped from V and 0 bases from J, the junction kept 6 bases outside the gene matches. In germline, CDR1 is SGHRS, CDR2 YFSETQ. The CDR3 has 17 residues. CDR3 DNA: TGCGCCAGCAGCCTCGGACAGGGATACTCTGGGGCCAACGTCCTGACTTTC. This translates into CASSLGQGYSGANVLTF.

This clonotype came up many times. The V call is TRBV20-1, the J call TRBJ1-2; D unclear. The CDR3 totals 12 residues. Per germline, CDR1 DFQATT and CDR2 SNEGSKA (reference sequence). Trimming shortened V by 0 bases and J by 7 bases, and 9 bases separated the two germline ends. The CDR3 nucleotides read TGCAGTGCTAGAGATCTGGGGAGTGGCTACACCTTC. Protein: CSARDLGSGYTF.

V and J are TRBV25-1 and TRBJ2-5, with D perhaps matching TRBD2 (6 bases). The V gene's germline CDR1 is MGHDK and CDR2 SYGVNS. CDR3 size: 14 residues. V lost 5 bases, J lost 5 bases, and 15 bases lay in between. In DNA, the CDR3 is TGTGCCAGCAGTAAATCCAGGGAGGTGGAGACCCAGTACTTC. Amino acid sequence: CASSKSREVETQYF.

This clonotype was found a few times. The chain has TRBV2 and TRBJ1-2, with TRBD1 matching 7 bases. Looked up from germline, CDR1 is SNHLY and CDR2 is FYNNEI. This CDR3 contains 13 residues. The junction had 9 bases not matched to a gene; V was cut back by 4 bases and J by 10 bases. The CDR3 DNA reads as TGTGCCAGCAGTGGACAGGGAGGGTCTCACTACACCTTC. As protein: CASSGQGGSHYTF.